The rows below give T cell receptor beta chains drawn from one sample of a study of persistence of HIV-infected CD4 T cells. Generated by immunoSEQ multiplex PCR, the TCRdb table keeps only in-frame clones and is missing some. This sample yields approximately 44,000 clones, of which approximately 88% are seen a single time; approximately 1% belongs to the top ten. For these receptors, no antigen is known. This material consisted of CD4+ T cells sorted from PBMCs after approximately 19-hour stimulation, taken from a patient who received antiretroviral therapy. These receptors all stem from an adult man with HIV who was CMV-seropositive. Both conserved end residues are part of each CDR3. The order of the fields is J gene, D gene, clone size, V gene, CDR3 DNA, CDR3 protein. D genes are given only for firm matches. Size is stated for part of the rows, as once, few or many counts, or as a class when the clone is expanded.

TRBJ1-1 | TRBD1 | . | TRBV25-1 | TGTGCCAGCACCCCGGGACAGAGGAACACTGAAGCTTTCTTT | CASTPGQRNTEAFF
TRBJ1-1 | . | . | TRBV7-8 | TGTGCCAGCAGCTTAGCGGCCGGAACCATGAACACTGAAGCTTTCTTT | CASSLAAGTMNTEAFF
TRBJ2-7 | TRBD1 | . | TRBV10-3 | TGTGCCATCAGTGAATCCGGGACAGGGCCCTACGAGCAGTACTTC | CAISESGTGPYEQYF
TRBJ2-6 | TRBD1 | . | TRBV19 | TGTGCCAGTAAGGACAGGGCTGGGGCCAACGTCCTGACTTTC | CASKDRAGANVLTF
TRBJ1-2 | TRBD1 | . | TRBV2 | TGTGCCAGCAGTGAAGGGACAGGTTATGGCTACACCTTC | CASSEGTGYGYTF
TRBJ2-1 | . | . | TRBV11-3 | TGTGCCAGCAGCTTAGATGGACCCCTCGACAGTGAGACGTTCTTC | CASSLDGPLDSETFF
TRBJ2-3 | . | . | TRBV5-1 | TGCGCCAGCAGATCCTTGGATACGCAGTATTTT | CASRSLDTQYF
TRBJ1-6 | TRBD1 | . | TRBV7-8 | TGTGCCAGCAGCTTAGTGGGACAGGGGGTGAATTCACCCCTCCACTTT | CASSLVGQGVNSPLHF
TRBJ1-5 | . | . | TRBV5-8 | TGTGCCAGCAGCCTAGGGACGGGTAGCAATCAGCCCCAGCATTTT | CASSLGTGSNQPQHF
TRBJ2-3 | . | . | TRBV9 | TGTGCCAGCACGGGGGCCCTCACAGATACGCAGTATTTT | CASTGALTDTQYF
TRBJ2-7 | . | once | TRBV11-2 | TGTGCCAGCAGCTTAGGAACTACTGCCTACGAGCAGTACTTC | CASSLGTTAYEQYF
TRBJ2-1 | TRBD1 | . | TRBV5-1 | TGCGCCAGCAGCCGCGGACAGGGGAACTACAATGAGCAGTTCTTC | CASSRGQGNYNEQFF
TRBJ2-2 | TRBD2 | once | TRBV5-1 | TGCGCCAGCAGCTTATTGACTAGCGGGGGCTCCGGGGAGCTGTTTTTT | CASSLLTSGGSGELFF
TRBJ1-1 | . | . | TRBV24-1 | TGTGCCACCAGTGATTCTGATATAACGAACACTGAAGCTTTCTTT | CATSDSDITNTEAFF
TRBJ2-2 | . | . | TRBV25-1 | TGTGCCAGCAGTGTATGGACACACACCGGGGAGCTGTTTTTT | CASSVWTHTGELFF
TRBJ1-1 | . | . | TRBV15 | TGTGCCACCAGCAGAGATCTAGAGGACACTGAAGCTTTCTTT | CATSRDLEDTEAFF
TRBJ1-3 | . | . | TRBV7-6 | TGTGCCAGCAGCCCGGGCCCAGACTCTGGAAACACCATATATTTT | CASSPGPDSGNTIYF
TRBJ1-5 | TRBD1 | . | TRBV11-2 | TGTGCCAGCAGTCCGGGACAGCCCAATCAGCCCCAGCATTTT | CASSPGQPNQPQHF
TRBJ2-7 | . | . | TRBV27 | TGTGCCAGCAGTTTATCAACAACCCGGGACGAGCAGTACTTC | CASSLSTTRDEQYF
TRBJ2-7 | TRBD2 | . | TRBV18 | TGTGCCAGCTCACCACCAGCGACGGGGGGCTACGAGCAGTACTTC | CASSPPATGGYEQYF
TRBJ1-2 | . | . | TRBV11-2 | TGTGCCAGCAGCCGCCCTGGGGGGGGCTACACCTTC | CASSRPGGGYTF
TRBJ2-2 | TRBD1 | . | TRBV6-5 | TGTGCCAGCAGTTACTCGAACAGGGGGGACACCGGGGAGCTGTTTTTT | CASSYSNRGDTGELFF
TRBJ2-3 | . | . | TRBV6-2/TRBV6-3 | TGTGCCAGCAGCTCTAGCGAACTAACCGTAGATACGCAGTATTTT | CASSSSELTVDTQYF
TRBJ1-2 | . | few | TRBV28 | TGTGCCAGCGCCGTATTGAATGGCTACACCTTC | CASAVLNGYTF
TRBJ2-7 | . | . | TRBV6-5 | TGTGCCAGCAGCCGGGTTCCGCGCCACGAGCAGTACTTC | CASSRVPRHEQYF
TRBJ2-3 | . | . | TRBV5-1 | TGCGCCAGCAGCTCCGGGCAAGGGGTTAGCACAGATACGCAGTATTTT | CASSSGQGVSTDTQYF
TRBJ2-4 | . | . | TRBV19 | TGTGCCAGTAGTACCATGCAAGTAGCCGGGGCCAAAAACATTCAGTACTTC | CASSTMQVAGAKNIQYF
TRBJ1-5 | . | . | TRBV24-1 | TGTGCCATTTCGGGGGGGAATCAGCCCCAGCATTTT | CAISGGNQPQHF
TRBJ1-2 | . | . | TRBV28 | TGTGCCAGCAGTTTATTCGCTGCAGGGACTAACTATGGCTACACCTTC | CASSLFAAGTNYGYTF
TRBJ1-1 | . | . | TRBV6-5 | TGTGCCAGCAGTTACGACGGGAATGAAGCTTTCTTT | CASSYDGNEAFF
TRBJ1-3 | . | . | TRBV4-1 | TGCGCCAGCAGCCAAGAGGGCAGGGGATACGGAAACACCATATATTTT | CASSQEGRGYGNTIYF
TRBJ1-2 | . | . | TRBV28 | TGTGCCAGCAGTTTCTGGAGGAATGAGGATGGCTACACCTTC | CASSFWRNEDGYTF
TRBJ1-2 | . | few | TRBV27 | TGTGCCAGCAGTTTATACAAGGGATGGGCCTATGGCTACACCTTC | CASSLYKGWAYGYTF
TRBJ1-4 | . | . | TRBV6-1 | TGTGCCAGCAGTGAGAGGTCTGCAACTAATGAAAAACTGTTTTTT | CASSERSATNEKLFF
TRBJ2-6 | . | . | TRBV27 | TGTGCCAGCTCTTACAGGATGTTCTCTGGGGCCAACGTCCTGACTTTC | CASSYRMFSGANVLTF
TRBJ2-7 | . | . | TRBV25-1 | TGTGCCAGCAGTGGATACCAGGATCAGAACGAGCAGTACTTC | CASSGYQDQNEQYF
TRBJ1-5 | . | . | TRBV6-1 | TGTGCCAGCAGTGAATATAGGACAGATTATCAGCCCCAGCATTTT | CASSEYRTDYQPQHF
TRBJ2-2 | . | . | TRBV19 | TGTGCCAGTAGTATAGGGAACACCGGGGAGCTGTTTTTT | CASSIGNTGELFF
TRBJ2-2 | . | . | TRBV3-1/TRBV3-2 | TGTGCCAGCAGCCTACTAGGGCGTTACGGGGAGCTGTTTTTT | CASSLLGRYGELFF
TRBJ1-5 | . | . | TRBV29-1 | TGCAGCTTTACAGGTTCCAGCAATCAGCCCCAGCATTTT | CSFTGSSNQPQHF
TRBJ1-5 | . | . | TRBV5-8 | TGTGCCAGCAGCTTGGTTTCCAGGGCTGATCAGCCCCAGCATTTT | CASSLVSRADQPQHF
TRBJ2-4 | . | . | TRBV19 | TGTGCCAGTAGTAAGGAGGCAGCCAAAAACATTCAGTACTTC | CASSKEAAKNIQYF
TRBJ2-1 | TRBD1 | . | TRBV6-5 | TGTGCCAGCAGTCCAGACAGGGGCTTTTACAATGAGCAGTTCTTC | CASSPDRGFYNEQFF
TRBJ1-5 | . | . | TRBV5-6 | TGTGCCAGCAGCTTGTGGCACAGCAATCAGCCCCAGCATTTT | CASSLWHSNQPQHF
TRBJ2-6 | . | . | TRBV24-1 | TGTGCCACCCGCGCCTCTGAGGGGGCCAACGTCCTGACTTTC | CATRASEGANVLTF
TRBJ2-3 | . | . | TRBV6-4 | TGTGCCAGCAAACAGGGAGGCGGCACAGATACGCAGTATTTT | CASKQGGGTDTQYF
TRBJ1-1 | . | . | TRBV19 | TGTGCCAGTAGTTGGCCCAGGAGGAACACTGAAGCTTTCTTT | CASSWPRRNTEAFF
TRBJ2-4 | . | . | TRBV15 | TGTGCCACCAGCCTGTCCTTAGGAAACATTCAGTACTTC | CATSLSLGNIQYF
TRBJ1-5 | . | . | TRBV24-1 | TGTGCCACCAGACCGGGCACTAAGGGCAATCAGCCCCAGCATTTT | CATRPGTKGNQPQHF